A selection of T cell receptor beta chains follows, all from one sample in a study of Tregs in tolerant kidney transplant recipients. Measured with immunoSEQ multiplex PCR; TCRdb has only the in-frame clones, and not every one. Of around 70,000 clones in the sample, more than 90% were seen once. This sample comprised CD8+ T cells from blood, obtained before the transplant. The receptors derive from a human donor who received a combined kidney and bone marrow transplant. The conserved cysteine and the conserved F or W are not part of the CDR3 here. The order of the fields is D gene, V gene, CDR3 protein. A D gene is named only where the DNA matches it firmly.

d_call: -
v_call: TRBV19
cdr3_aa: ASSLGGVEEQF

d_call: -
v_call: TRBV4-1
cdr3_aa: ASSQETRVSDIQY

d_call: -
v_call: TRBV6-5
cdr3_aa: ASSIRGVDTQY

d_call: -
v_call: TRBV2
cdr3_aa: ASSEASEGTKNIQY

d_call: TRBD1
v_call: TRBV11-2
cdr3_aa: ASRTGTGDNEQF

d_call: -
v_call: TRBV7-9
cdr3_aa: ASDGRVGSSYNEQF

d_call: -
v_call: TRBV6-6
cdr3_aa: ASSYSPAEADTQY

d_call: TRBD2
v_call: TRBV2
cdr3_aa: ASSEDGRGYEQY

d_call: -
v_call: TRBV7-2
cdr3_aa: ASSLRQTADYGYT

d_call: TRBD1
v_call: TRBV7-8
cdr3_aa: ASSFFTGGISGYT

d_call: -
v_call: TRBV11-2
cdr3_aa: ASSRLAGQPQH

d_call: -
v_call: TRBV5-6
cdr3_aa: ASSVSYEQY

d_call: TRBD2
v_call: TRBV9
cdr3_aa: ASSLLGRVLEETQY

d_call: -
v_call: TRBV4-3
cdr3_aa: ASSQDGAGTYEQY

d_call: TRBD1
v_call: TRBV2
cdr3_aa: ASSPADRDTEAF

d_call: -
v_call: TRBV19
cdr3_aa: ASSPHINEKLF

d_call: TRBD2
v_call: TRBV7-2
cdr3_aa: ASSISGSAYEQY

d_call: -
v_call: TRBV28
cdr3_aa: ASTNKYLGGEQY

d_call: -
v_call: TRBV4-1
cdr3_aa: ASSLQSTRSTNEKLF

d_call: -
v_call: TRBV29-1
cdr3_aa: SVEPGMNTEAF

d_call: -
v_call: TRBV6-1
cdr3_aa: ASRDWGQPQH

d_call: -
v_call: TRBV20-1
cdr3_aa: SASLAREQF

d_call: -
v_call: TRBV7-6
cdr3_aa: ASSTPGHSYNEQF

d_call: TRBD2
v_call: TRBV27
cdr3_aa: ASSWTSGSYEQY

d_call: TRBD2
v_call: TRBV6-4
cdr3_aa: ASSPLAGSYNEQF

d_call: -
v_call: TRBV19
cdr3_aa: ASSSGVSYEQY

d_call: -
v_call: TRBV30
cdr3_aa: AWSPNQETQY